The clone carrying this T cell receptor beta chain has a single count. One end of the junction varies from germline; a read error may be responsible. The PCR used 60 Vbeta and 13 Jbeta primers. Per the study methods: In a later analysis, approximately 73 million unique TCR beta chains included roughly 11 million shared by two or more donors. Sequencing was performed with immunoSEQ multiplex PCR; in TCRdb, only in-frame clones are kept and a portion is missing. V and J calls and clone size are given by that table; D and trimming were obtained from the DNA. The data show about 130,000 clones, around 84% seen once. The sample originates from a study of cytomegalovirus exposure and HLA in healthy donors. The CDR3 has 16 amino acids. CDR1 is ENHRY and CDR2 is SYGVKD in the germline V gene.

The genes are TRBV10-3 and TRBJ1-1; 10 nucleotides agree with TRBD1. The sequencing sample was made of PBMCs. The sequence was obtained from a woman between 18 and 29 years old in good health and CMV-seropositive. The CDR3 nucleotides read TGTGCCACCAGTGATCCCCGGGACAGGGGGAACACTGAAGCTTTCTTT. It translates to CATSDPRDRGNTEAFF.